The 12 T cell receptor beta chains in this list originate from one sample, sequenced in a study of vaccination effects on CD4 cells after COVID-19. Under the ViraFEST assay, PBMC were stimulated with viral peptide pools so that antigen-specific CD4+ T cells expanded. Sequencing was performed afterwards. Cells that had been cultured for roughly ten days were the source of isolated CD4+ T cells. For these receptors, no antigen is known. Clones were sequenced by immunoSEQ multiplex PCR, and TCRdb holds only the in-frame ones, with some missing. This table holds some 59,000 clones, roughly 80% found once. Sequencing was performed on CD4+ T cells from PBMCs cultured with HCoV-229E spike peptides, taken before COVID-19 vaccination. These receptors were collected from a human donor who received a COVID-19 vaccine.

The rearrangement joins TRBV5-1 to TRBJ1-2; TRBD1 agrees at 7 bases. J was trimmed by 1 base and V by 0 bases; bases with no gene match: 12. The CDR3 is 18 amino acids. The germline V gene encodes CDR1 SGHRS and CDR2 YFSETQ. CDR3 amino acids: CASSLGLARDSFNYGYTF. Written as DNA, the CDR3 is TGCGCCAGCAGCTTGGGATTGGCCCGGGACAGCTTTAACTATGGCTACACCTTC.

This rearrangement joins TRBV5-1 to TRBJ2-1; tentative D call: TRBD2 (5 bases). This CDR3 contains 14 residues. Germline values: CDR1 SGHRS, CDR2 YFSETQ. V was cut by 3 bases and J by 0 bases, with 7 bases left in between. CDR3 in amino acids: CASSSGSSYNEQFF. The CDR3 DNA is TGCGCCAGCAGCTCGGGGAGCTCCTACAATGAGCAGTTCTTC.

The gene calls are TRBV10-1 and TRBJ2-1; TRBD2 might be the D (5 bases). Germline values: CDR1 WNHNN, CDR2 SYGVQD (reference sequence). V dropped 0 bases and J dropped 9 bases, with 9 bases sitting between them. This CDR3 spans 13 amino acids. This chain's CDR3 is CASSESRTREQFF. The CDR3 nucleotides read TGCGCCAGCAGTGAGTCTCGGACTCGTGAGCAGTTCTTC.

This chain connects TRBV6-5 to TRBJ2-2; possible D gene TRBD1, 6 bases. The CDR3 consists of 15 residues. Germline-derived CDR1 and CDR2 are MNHEY and SVGAGI. V lost 4 bases, J lost 4 bases, and 13 bases lay in between. CDR3 amino acids: CASSSTGHLTGELFF. In nucleotides, the CDR3 is TGTGCCAGCAGTTCAACAGGGCACCTCACCGGGGAGCTGTTTTTT.

The genes are TRBV9 and TRBJ2-1; either TRBD1 or TRBD2 may fit D (5 bases each). Germline loops: CDR1 SGDLS, CDR2 YYNGEE. Trimming shortened V by 2 bases and J by 4 bases, and 16 bases separated the two germline ends. CDR3 length: 16 residues. CDR3 bases: TGTGCCAGCAGCGTCCGGGACCGAAAATTTTACAATGAGCAGTTCTTC. Its protein is CASSVRDRKFYNEQFF.

This chain links TRBV3-1 (or the pseudogene TRBV3-2) with TRBJ2-7; TRBD2 aligns across 10 bases. The germline gives CDR1 LGHDT, CDR2 YNNKEL (reference sequence). Germline trimming cut 4 bases from V and 3 bases from J; bases unmatched to any gene: 0. The CDR3 is 13 residues long. The CDR3 DNA is TGTGCCAGCAGCCTAGCGGGGGGCTACGAGCAGTACGTC. Protein product: CASSLAGGYEQYV.

The chain joins TRBV18 to TRBJ2-5; either TRBD1 or TRBD2 may supply D (6 bases each). Between the trimmed V and J ends, which lost 5 bases and 4 bases, there was a span of 17 bases. The CDR3 contains 15 residues. CDR1 KGHSH and CDR2 LQKENI come from the germline V gene. The CDR3 reads CASSIKTGGGETQYF. CDR3 DNA sequence: TGTGCCAGCTCAATTAAGACAGGAGGGGGAGAGACCCAGTACTTC.

J is TRBJ2-2 and V is TRBV28; 9 bases are a match to TRBD1. Trimming removed 5 bases from V and 4 bases from J; junction bases left unmatched: 8. This CDR3 is 16 amino acids long. Germline CDR1 is MDHEN and CDR2 is SYDVKM. Here the CDR3 reads CASSRSGTGSTGELFF. The CDR3 nucleotides are TGTGCCAGCAGTCGGAGCGGGACAGGGAGCACCGGGGAGCTGTTTTTT.

The chain carries TRBV30 and TRBJ1-2; the D gene is possibly TRBD1 (6 bases). Trimming removed 5 bases from V and 4 bases from J, with 14 bases in between. The CDR3 contains 13 residues. Germline values: CDR1 GTSNPN, CDR2 SVGIG (reference sequence). CDR3 nucleotides: TGTGCCTGGCAATACGGGACAAGCTATGGCTACACCTTC. It specifies CAWQYGTSYGYTF.

This clone was seen once. The chain combines TRBV7-2 with TRBJ1-6, with a tentative D call TRBD1 (5 bases). V dropped 6 bases and J dropped 9 bases, with 12 bases sitting between them. CDR1 is SGHTA and CDR2 is FQGNSA in the germline V gene. The CDR3 spans 13 residues. CDR3 residues: CASRRVGGSPLHF. CDR3 bases: TGTGCCAGCAGACGGGTCGGGGGTTCACCCCTCCACTTT.

This rearrangement joins TRBV5-1 to TRBJ1-1, with D maybe TRBD1 (5 bases). V shed 7 bases and J shed 6 bases, with 19 bases lying between them. This CDR3 comprises 14 residues. Looked up from germline, CDR1 is SGHRS and CDR2 is YFSETQ. CDR3 sequence: CASGTGTQGSEAFF. The CDR3 coding sequence is TGCGCCAGCGGAACCGGGACTCAAGGTTCTGAAGCTTTCTTT.

The chain carries TRBV11-2 and TRBJ1-1; TRBD1 matches at 7 bases. Germline lookup yields CDR1 SGHAT and CDR2 FQNNGV. The CDR3 runs 14 residues. The V gene end was trimmed by 4 bases and the J gene end by 7 bases; junction bases not matched to a gene: 9. CDR3 bases: TGTGCCAGCAGCTCCCCAGGGGGAGCGTATGAAGCTTTCTTT. Translating it yields CASSSPGGAYEAFF.